These T cell receptor beta chains were read from a single sample in a study of CD8+ T cells in alopecia areata. TCRdb's copy holds only in-frame clones and misses some; the assay was immunoSEQ multiplex PCR. The sample includes 250,000 to 350,000 clones, 60% of them seen just once. Sequenced material: CD4+ T cells sorted from blood, taken at week 52, from a patient treated with tofacitinib. These receptors were taken from a human donor with alopecia areata. Both conserved end residues are part of each CDR3. A D gene is named only where the DNA matches it firmly. Not every row has a clone size; where given, it reads once, few, many or a size class.

j_call | clone_size | d_call | v_call | cdr3_nt | cdr3_aa
TRBJ2-4 | few | . | TRBV7-9 | TGTGCCAGCGGAGCACACATCCAAAACATTCAGTACTTC | CASGAHIQNIQYF
TRBJ2-3 | . | . | TRBV29-1 | TGCAGCGTTGCTGCAGTAGATACGCAGTATTTT | CSVAAVDTQYF
TRBJ2-4 | . | TRBD1 | TRBV30 | TGTGCCTGGACTCGACAGGGGCGGGACATTCAGTACTTC | CAWTRQGRDIQYF
TRBJ1-2 | . | . | TRBV5-6 | TGTGCCAGCAGCTTGACGGGTCCTAACTATGGCTACACCTTC | CASSLTGPNYGYTF
TRBJ2-5 | . | . | TRBV25-1 | TGTGCCAGCAGTGAATTCGACAAACACGAAGAGACCCAGTACTTC | CASSEFDKHEETQYF
TRBJ2-5 | . | . | TRBV15 | TGTGCCACCAGCCGAGGGGTTTTCGAGGAGACCCAGTACTTC | CATSRGVFEETQYF
TRBJ1-6 | few | . | TRBV4-2 | TGTGCCAGCAGCCAAGATAGGGCGGGGGGAGGCTTTAATTCACCCCTCCACTTT | CASSQDRAGGGFNSPLHF
TRBJ2-3 | . | . | TRBV30 | TGTGCCTGGAGTTCTTGGGGGGGGCTTGGAGATACGCAGTATTTT | CAWSSWGGLGDTQYF
TRBJ2-4 | . | . | TRBV7-9 | TGTGCCAGCAGCCCGCGAAGGGGAGACGACATTCAGTACTTC | CASSPRRGDDIQYF
TRBJ2-3 | . | . | TRBV29-1 | TGCAGCGTTGAAACGGGGATAGATACGCAGTATTTT | CSVETGIDTQYF
TRBJ1-1 | . | . | TRBV30 | TGTGCCTGGATTAGGACGGTTGAAGCTTTCTTT | CAWIRTVEAFF
TRBJ1-2 | . | TRBD1 | TRBV10-3 | TGTGCCATCAGTCGCCAGGGACAGGGGCCAGACGGCTACACCTTC | CAISRQGQGPDGYTF
TRBJ2-3 | . | . | TRBV29-1 | TGCAGCGTTGAAGGGGTGGTCCTTCCCACAGATACGCAGTATTTT | CSVEGVVLPTDTQYF
TRBJ1-2 | . | . | TRBV30 | TGTGCCTGGCGACGGACAGTTTTAGGGGATGGCTACACCTTC | CAWRRTVLGDGYTF
TRBJ1-1 | . | . | TRBV5-4 | TGTGCCAGCAGCTCGACCGCGAACACTGAAGCTTTCTTT | CASSSTANTEAFF
TRBJ2-1 | . | TRBD1 | TRBV25-1 | TGTGCCAGCAGTGGTCAGGACAGGGGATTCGGCAATGAGCAGTTCTTC | CASSGQDRGFGNEQFF
TRBJ1-6 | . | TRBD1 | TRBV9 | TGTGCCAGCAGCCCCCAGCCGGGACAGGGGGCTTATTCACCCCTCCACTTT | CASSPQPGQGAYSPLHF
TRBJ1-1 | . | TRBD1 | TRBV29-1 | TGCAGCGTTGACTATAGGACAGGGAAAACTGAAGCTTTCTTT | CSVDYRTGKTEAFF
TRBJ2-7 | many | . | TRBV7-2 | TGTGCCAGCAGCAAGTGGGGTCTCGGCTACGAGCAGTACTTC | CASSKWGLGYEQYF
TRBJ1-5 | . | . | TRBV2 | TGTGCCAGCCGGGGGGCACAGCGCCAGCCCCAGCATTTT | CASRGAQRQPQHF
TRBJ2-7 | few | . | TRBV2 | TGTGCCAGCAGTGAACGGGTGTCCTACGAGCAGTACTTC | CASSERVSYEQYF
TRBJ2-3 | once | TRBD2 | TRBV27 | TGTGCCAGCAGTCCATCCGGACTAGCGGGTTACACAGATACGCAGTATTTT | CASSPSGLAGYTDTQYF
TRBJ2-1 | . | . | TRBV7-2 | TGTGCCAGCAGCTTAGTGGGGGCCACTTACAATGAGCAGTTCTTC | CASSLVGATYNEQFF
TRBJ2-1 | . | . | TRBV29-1 | TGCAGCGTTGATTTTCAGCAAAATGAGCAGTTCTTC | CSVDFQQNEQFF
TRBJ1-6 | few | TRBD1 | TRBV27 | TGTGCCAGCAGTTTCTCCGGACAGGGCTTGTCACCCCTCCACTTT | CASSFSGQGLSPLHF
TRBJ1-1 | . | . | TRBV25-1 | TGTGCCAGCAGTGAGCAGGGCGGGACTGAAGCTTTCTTT | CASSEQGGTEAFF
TRBJ2-7 | . | TRBD2 | TRBV11-2 | TGTGCCAGCAGCTTAGATCTTGCGGGGGGCTACGAGCAGTACTTC | CASSLDLAGGYEQYF
TRBJ2-1 | . | . | TRBV6-5 | TGTGCCAGCAGGACCCCGCACAATGAGCAGTTCTTC | CASRTPHNEQFF
TRBJ2-7 | . | TRBD1 | TRBV7-2 | TGTGCCAGCAGCTTGATGACAGGGTTCGAGCAGTACTTC | CASSLMTGFEQYF
TRBJ2-5 | . | . | TRBV27 | TGTGCCAGCAGTTTCGACAGGGGAGGGTACCAAGAGACCCAGTACTTC | CASSFDRGGYQETQYF
TRBJ2-1 | . | . | TRBV29-1 | TGCAGCGTTGTAGGGGGGCCAAACTCCTACAATGAGCAGTTCTTC | CSVVGGPNSYNEQFF
TRBJ1-2 | . | . | TRBV5-4 | TGTGCCAGCAGCTGGGGAGGTGGCTACACCTTC | CASSWGGGYTF
TRBJ2-5 | . | TRBD1 | TRBV7-2 | TGTGCCAGCAGCTTTTCCGGGACAGGGCGAGAGACCCAGTACTTC | CASSFSGTGRETQYF
TRBJ2-1 | . | . | TRBV7-3 | TGTGCCAGCAGTAGGGGGGGCCCCTCGAATGAGCAGTTCTTC | CASSRGGPSNEQFF
TRBJ1-2 | few | . | TRBV7-6 | TGTGCCAGCAGCTTCGCAAGTGGGGCAGCCGTTGGAGGTGGCTACACCTTC | CASSFASGAAVGGGYTF
TRBJ2-7 | . | . | TRBV4-1 | TGCGCCAGCAGCCAAGATCGGTACGGGACTCTGACCCTCGAGCAGTACTTC | CASSQDRYGTLTLEQYF
TRBJ1-3 | . | . | TRBV7-9 | TGTGCCAGCCGAACGGACTGGGGCTCTGGAAACACCATATATTTT | CASRTDWGSGNTIYF
TRBJ2-7 | . | TRBD2 | TRBV30 | TGTGCCTGGTCACTAGCGGCATACGGCGAGCAGTACTTC | CAWSLAAYGEQYF
TRBJ1-2 | . | . | TRBV7-6 | TGTGCCAGCAGCCCCACAGTCTGGGGGGCGGATGGCTACACCTTC | CASSPTVWGADGYTF
TRBJ1-5 | . | . | TRBV7-6 | TGTGCCAGCAGCTTAGCTGGAGTTGGCAGGGTGGATCAGCCCCAGCATTTT | CASSLAGVGRVDQPQHF
TRBJ1-6 | . | . | TRBV9 | TGTGCCAGCAGCTCTCCCGTGGGGAGTCCCGATAATTCACCCCTCCACTTT | CASSSPVGSPDNSPLHF
TRBJ2-1 | . | . | TRBV18 | TGTGCCAGCTCACCGACCGGGACGGAGCAGTTCTTC | CASSPTGTEQFF